This T cell receptor beta chain was recovered during a study of T-cell memory formation after mild COVID-19. As for the study in general: The two donors had largely donor-specific TCR clusters.

Via MiXCR, TCRdb re-called the 5' RACE reads, giving one row per CDR3 protein. The profile covers hundreds of thousands of distinct CDR3 sequences, with approximately 25% appearing a single time and about 12% taken by the ten largest. General study results and limits: There was no confirmation that second-wave clones peaking on day 37 were SARS-CoV-2 specific. Pre-infection memory carried some responding clones, suggesting that cross-reactive memory joined. From day 15 to 85, contracting clones were balanced between CD4 and CD8, whereas later expanders leaned toward CD4+.

This CDR3 contains 15 residues. Germline values: CDR1 DFQATT, CDR2 SNEGSKA (reference sequence). After removal of 4 bases from V and 4 bases from J, the junction contained 11 bases not matched to a gene. Of note for this clonotype: The antigen remains undetermined.

V usage is TRBV20-1 and J usage is TRBJ1-2, with 8 bases aligning to TRBD1. The TCR comes from an adult woman who had mild COVID-19 (a few samples of this study predate the infection). Cell type and time point are not known. The specimen was PBMCs or a T cell subset sorted from them (not recorded which). The CDR3 loop reads CSANPQGARGYGYTF. CDR3 bases: TGCAGTGCTAACCCCCAGGGGGCGAGAGGCTATGGCTACACCTTC.